Below, one T cell receptor (beta chain) is given with its context. The antigen is not known. The data stem from a study of blood T cells in healthy people across ages. The study's findings and limits: CMV status of donors was not determined, possibly confounding expanded clonotype changes.

In germline, CDR1 is ENHRY, CDR2 SYGVKD. The CDR3 is 15 residues long. V was clipped by 6 bases and J by 5 bases, with 20 bases between them. Alongside a J-beta primer mix, a sample-barcoded 5' primer served in a second PCR lasting about 7 to 12 cycles. TCRdb re-called the 5' RACE reads through MiXCR, storing one row per CDR3 protein. The sample consists of approximately 800,000 distinct CDR3 sequences, approximately 67% of them appearing once. The rearrangement links TRBV10-3 to TRBJ2-7, with D possibly called TRBD1 or TRBD2 (5 bases each). Source material: blood. The TCR originated in a man aged 30-40 years in good health. This CDR3 is CAIRVRDGETDEQYF. The CDR3 DNA reads as TGTGCCATCAGGGTCCGGGACGGGGAGACGGACGAGCAGTACTTC.